These T cell receptor beta chains were read from a single sample in a study of neoadjuvant anti-PD-1 for oral cavity cancer. Here immunoSEQ multiplex PCR was the method, and the copy in TCRdb shows in-frame clones only, minus some. Found here are 15,000 to 20,000 clones, approximately 60% of them singletons; the top ten hold about 3%. Sequences were derived from PBMCs, sampled before nivolumab (anti-PD-1) treatment. The receptors here all came from a person aged 40 to 85 with oral cavity squamous cell carcinoma. Both conserved end residues are part of each CDR3. The D gene is left open where the match is weak. Part of the rows lack a size; the others show once, few, many or a class for expanded clones.

V: TRBV10-3; D: .; J: TRBJ1-5; size: few; CDR3: CAISESAGNQPQHF; DNA: TGTGCCATCAGTGAGTCGGCAGGGAATCAGCCCCAGCATTTT
V: TRBV6-5; D: .; J: TRBJ2-5; size: .; CDR3: CASSYGQGRQTQYF; DNA: TGTGCCAGCAGTTACGGGCAGGGGAGGCAGACCCAGTACTTC
V: TRBV5-1; D: TRBD1; J: TRBJ2-3; size: .; CDR3: CASNPGQPTDTQYF; DNA: TGCGCCAGCAACCCGGGACAGCCTACAGATACGCAGTATTTT
V: TRBV7-9; D: .; J: TRBJ2-1; size: .; CDR3: CASSPHTGVTYNEQFF; DNA: TGTGCCAGCAGCCCACATACGGGAGTAACCTACAATGAGCAGTTCTTC
V: TRBV11-2; D: .; J: TRBJ2-1; size: .; CDR3: CASSLGRDSSYNEQFF; DNA: TGTGCCAGCAGCTTAGGCCGGGACTCTTCCTACAATGAGCAGTTCTTC
V: TRBV19; D: .; J: TRBJ2-3; size: .; CDR3: CASSQDNRGGLDTQYF; DNA: TGTGCCAGTAGCCAGGATAACAGGGGGGGGCTGGATACGCAGTATTTT
V: TRBV6-1; D: .; J: TRBJ2-5; size: few; CDR3: CASSEGTGQETQYF; DNA: TGTGCCAGCAGTGAGGGGACGGGCCAAGAGACCCAGTACTTC
V: TRBV19; D: TRBD1; J: TRBJ1-2; size: few; CDR3: CASIPSGQNYGYTF; DNA: TGTGCCAGTATCCCATCGGGACAGAACTATGGCTACACCTTC
V: TRBV7-9; D: .; J: TRBJ1-5; size: few; CDR3: CASSLIGEQPQHF; DNA: TGTGCCAGCAGCTTGATAGGGGAGCAGCCCCAGCATTTT
V: TRBV5-4; D: TRBD1; J: TRBJ2-2; size: .; CDR3: CASSRTGVPGELFF; DNA: TGTGCCAGCAGCCGGACAGGGGTCCCCGGGGAGCTGTTTTTT
V: TRBV9; D: TRBD2; J: TRBJ2-5; size: .; CDR3: CASSVGRGRGQETQYF; DNA: TGTGCCAGCAGCGTAGGCCGCGGGAGAGGTCAAGAGACCCAGTACTTC
V: TRBV11-1; D: .; J: TRBJ2-5; size: .; CDR3: CASSLDRAETQYF; DNA: TGTGCCAGCAGCTTAGACAGGGCCGAGACCCAGTACTTC
V: TRBV6-5; D: TRBD2; J: TRBJ2-2; size: .; CDR3: CASSSGLEASGELFF; DNA: TGTGCCAGCAGTTCCGGACTAGAAGCCTCCGGGGAGCTGTTTTTT
V: TRBV5-8; D: .; J: TRBJ1-5; size: .; CDR3: CASSKRAGRVQPQHF; DNA: TGTGCCAGCAGCAAGCGAGCGGGTCGGGTTCAGCCCCAGCATTTT
V: TRBV2; D: .; J: TRBJ1-4; size: few; CDR3: CASSEDRAARNEKLFF; DNA: TGTGCCAGCAGTGAAGATCGAGCAGCTCGTAATGAAAAACTGTTTTTT
V: TRBV28; D: TRBD1; J: TRBJ1-2; size: .; CDR3: CASSLIVQGESGYTF; DNA: TGTGCCAGCAGTTTAATAGTTCAGGGGGAGTCTGGCTACACCTTC
V: TRBV2; D: .; J: TRBJ1-4; size: .; CDR3: CASNGGWEKLFF; DNA: TGTGCCAGCAATGGAGGTTGGGAAAAACTGTTTTTT
V: TRBV11-2; D: .; J: TRBJ2-7; size: few; CDR3: CASSHLDSYEQYF; DNA: TGTGCCAGCAGCCACCTAGATTCCTACGAGCAGTACTTC
V: TRBV29-1; D: .; J: TRBJ1-2; size: .; CDR3: CSGEGVDGYTF; DNA: TGCAGCGGAGAAGGGGTTGATGGCTACACCTTC
V: TRBV6-5; D: TRBD2; J: TRBJ2-2; size: .; CDR3: CASSRAGGGGELFF; DNA: TGTGCCAGCAGCCGAGCGGGAGGCGGCGGGGAGCTGTTTTTT
V: TRBV6-1; D: .; J: TRBJ1-1; size: .; CDR3: CASRTFDRANTEAFF; DNA: TGTGCCAGCAGGACCTTTGACAGAGCGAACACTGAAGCTTTCTTT
V: TRBV30; D: .; J: TRBJ2-1; size: .; CDR3: CAWSVLSGRRFF; DNA: TGTGCCTGGAGTGTACTGAGCGGTAGGAGGTTCTTC
V: TRBV5-1; D: .; J: TRBJ2-7; size: .; CDR3: CASRLSQVGSYEQYF; DNA: TGCGCCAGCAGATTGAGTCAGGTAGGCTCCTACGAGCAGTACTTC
V: TRBV30; D: TRBD2; J: TRBJ2-1; size: .; CDR3: CAWRLAGGLGEQFF; DNA: TGTGCCTGGAGACTAGCGGGAGGGCTGGGTGAGCAGTTCTTC
V: TRBV6-1; D: TRBD1; J: TRBJ2-3; size: .; CDR3: CASSRGISTADTQYF; DNA: TGTGCCAGCAGCAGGGGGATCTCCACCGCAGATACGCAGTATTTT
V: TRBV6-1; D: TRBD2; J: TRBJ2-2; size: .; CDR3: CASSEFGGTAGELFF; DNA: TGTGCCAGCAGTGAATTCGGGGGGACCGCCGGGGAGCTGTTTTTT
V: TRBV5-1; D: TRBD2; J: TRBJ2-7; size: .; CDR3: CASSPKLAGAFSYEQYF; DNA: TGCGCCAGCAGCCCAAAGCTTGCGGGAGCCTTCTCCTACGAGCAGTACTTC
V: TRBV21-1; D: .; J: TRBJ2-5; size: once; CDR3: CASRPGGPQETQYF; DNA: TGTGCCAGCAGGCCCGGGGGGCCTCAAGAGACCCAGTACTTC
V: TRBV19; D: .; J: TRBJ1-5; size: few; CDR3: CASSRPGTRDSNQPQHF; DNA: TGTGCCAGTAGTAGACCCGGGACCCGAGATAGCAATCAGCCCCAGCATTTT
V: TRBV29-1; D: .; J: TRBJ1-2; size: .; CDR3: CSVDDSTGKGYTF; DNA: TGCAGCGTTGATGACTCGACGGGAAAGGGCTACACCTTC
V: TRBV6-1; D: .; J: TRBJ1-1; size: .; CDR3: CASSAEQGSTEAFF; DNA: TGTGCCAGCAGTGCCGAACAGGGCTCCACTGAAGCTTTCTTT
V: TRBV10-1; D: .; J: TRBJ1-3; size: few; CDR3: CASSNNTGISGNTIYF; DNA: TGCGCCAGCAGTAATAATACAGGGATCTCTGGAAACACCATATATTTT
V: TRBV7-3; D: .; J: TRBJ2-3; size: once; CDR3: CASSQSRPTDTQYF; DNA: TGTGCCAGCAGCCAATCCCGTCCCACAGATACGCAGTATTTT
V: TRBV15; D: TRBD1; J: TRBJ2-5; size: .; CDR3: CATSTWTGETQYF; DNA: TGTGCCACCAGCACCTGGACAGGAGAGACCCAGTACTTC
V: TRBV7-9; D: TRBD2; J: TRBJ2-7; size: few; CDR3: CASSHRDYTYEQYF; DNA: TGTGCCAGCAGCCACCGGGACTATACTTACGAGCAGTACTTC
V: TRBV5-1; D: .; J: TRBJ1-1; size: once; CDR3: CASSSPGLTEAFF; DNA: TGCGCCAGCAGCTCTCCAGGTCTTACTGAAGCTTTCTTT
V: TRBV19; D: TRBD2; J: TRBJ2-1; size: few; CDR3: CASSLAGTSWEQFF; DNA: TGTGCCAGTAGTTTAGCGGGAACCAGTTGGGAGCAGTTCTTC
V: TRBV21-1; D: .; J: TRBJ1-2; size: .; CDR3: CASSLEQGAGYGYTF; DNA: TGTGCCAGCAGCTTAGAACAGGGGGCAGGCTATGGCTACACCTTC
V: TRBV5-1; D: .; J: TRBJ2-3; size: .; CDR3: CASSLVAGPDTQYF; DNA: TGCGCCAGCAGCTTGGTGGCGGGCCCAGATACGCAGTATTTT
V: TRBV27; D: TRBD1; J: TRBJ2-7; size: .; CDR3: CASSRQGNIYEQYF; DNA: TGTGCCAGCAGTCGACAGGGGAATATCTACGAGCAGTACTTC
V: TRBV7-2; D: .; J: TRBJ2-1; size: .; CDR3: CASSLANGVGEQFF; DNA: TGTGCCAGCAGCTTAGCCAATGGGGTGGGTGAGCAGTTCTTC
V: TRBV9; D: TRBD2; J: TRBJ2-7; size: .; CDR3: CASSGTSEYEQYF; DNA: TGTGCCAGCAGCGGGACTAGCGAGTACGAGCAGTACTTC
V: TRBV29-1; D: .; J: TRBJ2-7; size: .; CDR3: CSVGDFYEQYF; DNA: TGCAGCGTTGGGGATTTCTACGAGCAGTACTTC
V: TRBV29-1; D: .; J: TRBJ2-5; size: .; CDR3: CSVEDWGAHQETQYF; DNA: TGCAGCGTTGAAGATTGGGGAGCCCACCAAGAGACCCAGTACTTC
V: TRBV11-3; D: TRBD2; J: TRBJ2-1; size: few; CDR3: CASSLSAGGYNEQFF; DNA: TGTGCCAGCAGCTTGTCGGCGGGAGGGTACAATGAGCAGTTCTTC
V: TRBV6-1; D: TRBD2; J: TRBJ2-1; size: once; CDR3: CASRVLADNEQFF; DNA: TGTGCCAGCAGGGTACTAGCGGACAATGAGCAGTTCTTC
V: TRBV11-3; D: TRBD2; J: TRBJ2-1; size: .; CDR3: CASSLSLAGHNEQFF; DNA: TGTGCCAGCAGCTTATCGCTAGCGGGTCACAATGAGCAGTTCTTC
V: TRBV7-9; D: TRBD1; J: TRBJ2-6; size: .; CDR3: CASSRGQGISGANVLTF; DNA: TGTGCCAGCAGCCGGGGACAGGGGATATCTGGGGCCAACGTCCTGACTTTC
V: TRBV29-1; D: TRBD2; J: TRBJ2-3; size: .; CDR3: CSAADTVGLAASTDTQYF; DNA: TGCAGCGCCGCAGACACTGTCGGACTAGCAGCTAGCACAGATACGCAGTATTTT